The 2 T cell receptor beta chains in this list originate from one sample, sequenced in a study of blood T cell repertoires in COVID-19 (TCRdb year 2020). Library prep was done by the immunoSEQ multiplex PCR assay. TCRdb took this table from immuneACCESS and kept in-frame rearrangements with V and J called. Such tables lack part of the clones; where checked against another copy, unresolved V genes explain under half of the gap, and the rest is unexplained. The sample yields fewer than 150,000 clones; approximately 85% were counted once. The ten largest account for about 4.3% of the sample. The sequencing sample was made of peripheral blood. The receptors come from a human donor in a cohort sampled during active COVID-19.

This clone showed up just a few times. This chain joins TRBV6-2 or TRBV6-3 and TRBJ2-2, with 7 positions matching TRBD2. Losses at the gene ends were 6 bases for V and 5 bases for J; bases not matched to a gene: 12. Germline V CDR1 and CDR2: MNHEY, SVGEGT. This CDR3 is built from 16 residues. CDR3 in amino acids: CASSPLWGGVTGELFF. The CDR3 DNA reads TGTGCCAGCAGCCCTCTCTGGGGGGGGGTAACCGGGGAGCTGTTTTTT.

This chain joins TRBV24-1 and TRBJ1-5; possible D gene TRBD1, 5 bases. Per the germline V gene, CDR1 is KGHDR and CDR2 is SFDVKD. CDR3 length: 13 amino acids. The V end was cut by 6 bases, the J end by 3 bases, with 8 bases between. The CDR3, as DNA: TGTGCCACCAGTCGGGGGAACAATCAGCCCCAGCATTTT. This encodes CATSRGNNQPQHF.